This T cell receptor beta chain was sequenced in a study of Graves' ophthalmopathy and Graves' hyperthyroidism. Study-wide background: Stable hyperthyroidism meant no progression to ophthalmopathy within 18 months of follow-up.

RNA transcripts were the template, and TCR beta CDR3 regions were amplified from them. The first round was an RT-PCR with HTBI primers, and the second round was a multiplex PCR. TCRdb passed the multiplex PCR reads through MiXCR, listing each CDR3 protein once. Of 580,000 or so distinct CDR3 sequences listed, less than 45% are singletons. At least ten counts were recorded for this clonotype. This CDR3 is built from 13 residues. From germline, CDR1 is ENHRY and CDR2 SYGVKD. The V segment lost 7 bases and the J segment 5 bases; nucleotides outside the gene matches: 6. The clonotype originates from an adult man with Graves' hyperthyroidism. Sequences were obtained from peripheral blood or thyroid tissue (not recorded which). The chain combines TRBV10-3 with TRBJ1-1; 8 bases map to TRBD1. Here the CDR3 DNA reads TGTGCCATCACCGGGACAGGAAATACTGAAGCTTTCTTT. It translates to CAITGTGNTEAFF.